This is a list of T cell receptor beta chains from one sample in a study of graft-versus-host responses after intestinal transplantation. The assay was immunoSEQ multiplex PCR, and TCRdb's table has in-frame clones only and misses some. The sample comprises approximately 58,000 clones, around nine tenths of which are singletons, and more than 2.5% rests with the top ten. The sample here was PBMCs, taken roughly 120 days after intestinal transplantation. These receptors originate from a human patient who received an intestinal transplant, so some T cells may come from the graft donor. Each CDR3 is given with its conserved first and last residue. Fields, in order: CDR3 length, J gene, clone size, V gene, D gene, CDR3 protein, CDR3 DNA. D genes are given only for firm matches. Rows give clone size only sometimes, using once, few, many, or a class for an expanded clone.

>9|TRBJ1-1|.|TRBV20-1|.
CKSDEGAFF
TGCAAATCCGACGAGGGAGCTTTCTTT
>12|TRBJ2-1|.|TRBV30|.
CAWSVRVGEQFF
TGTGCCTGGAGTGTACGGGTGGGTGAGCAGTTCTTC
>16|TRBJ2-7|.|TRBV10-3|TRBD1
CAISEPPGQGLSEQYF
TGTGCCATCAGTGAACCGCCGGGACAGGGACTTTCCGAGCAGTACTTC
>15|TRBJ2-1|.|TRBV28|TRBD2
CASSLSSGSYDEQFF
TGTGCCAGCAGTTTATCTAGCGGGAGTTATGATGAGCAGTTCTTC
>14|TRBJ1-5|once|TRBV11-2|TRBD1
CASSQGARNQPQHF
TGTGCCAGCAGCCAGGGGGCCCGGAATCAGCCCCAGCATTTT
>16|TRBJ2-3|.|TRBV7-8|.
CASSHTSGTLTDTQYF
TGTGCCAGCAGCCATACCTCCGGGACGCTCACAGATACGCAGTATTTT
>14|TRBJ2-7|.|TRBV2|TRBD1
CAESQGAGHYEQYF
TGTGCCGAATCACAGGGGGCAGGTCACTACGAGCAGTACTTC
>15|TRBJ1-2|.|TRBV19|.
CASSIGGQAGYGYTF
TGTGCCAGTAGTATAGGGGGGCAGGCTGGCTATGGCTACACCTTC
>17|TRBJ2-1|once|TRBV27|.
CASSFWQGRGPYNEQFF
TGTGCCAGCAGTTTTTGGCAGGGTCGGGGGCCTTACAATGAGCAGTTCTTC
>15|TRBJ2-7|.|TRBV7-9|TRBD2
CASSLEGTTSYEQYF
TGTGCCAGCAGCTTAGAGGGGACTACCTCCTACGAGCAGTACTTC
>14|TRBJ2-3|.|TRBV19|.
CASSIGASVDTQYF
TGTGCCAGTAGTATAGGGGCGTCAGTGGATACGCAGTATTTT